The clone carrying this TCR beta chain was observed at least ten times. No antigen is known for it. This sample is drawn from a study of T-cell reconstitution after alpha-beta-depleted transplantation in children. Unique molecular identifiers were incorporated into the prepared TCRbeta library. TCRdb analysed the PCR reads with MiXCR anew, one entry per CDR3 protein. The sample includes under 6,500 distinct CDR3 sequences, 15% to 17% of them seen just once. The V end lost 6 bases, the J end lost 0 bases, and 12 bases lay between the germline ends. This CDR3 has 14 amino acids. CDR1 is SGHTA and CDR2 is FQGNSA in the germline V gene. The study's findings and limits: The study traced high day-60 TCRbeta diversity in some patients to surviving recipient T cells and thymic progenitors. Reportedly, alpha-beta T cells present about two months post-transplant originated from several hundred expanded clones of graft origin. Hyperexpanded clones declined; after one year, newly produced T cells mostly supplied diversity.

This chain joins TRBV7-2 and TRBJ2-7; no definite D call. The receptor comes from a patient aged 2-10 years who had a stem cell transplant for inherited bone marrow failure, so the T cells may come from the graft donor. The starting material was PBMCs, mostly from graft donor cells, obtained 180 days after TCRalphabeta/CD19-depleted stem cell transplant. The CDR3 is CASRRHVSSYEQYF. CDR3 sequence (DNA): TGTGCCAGCAGGAGGCACGTTAGCTCCTACGAGCAGTACTTC.